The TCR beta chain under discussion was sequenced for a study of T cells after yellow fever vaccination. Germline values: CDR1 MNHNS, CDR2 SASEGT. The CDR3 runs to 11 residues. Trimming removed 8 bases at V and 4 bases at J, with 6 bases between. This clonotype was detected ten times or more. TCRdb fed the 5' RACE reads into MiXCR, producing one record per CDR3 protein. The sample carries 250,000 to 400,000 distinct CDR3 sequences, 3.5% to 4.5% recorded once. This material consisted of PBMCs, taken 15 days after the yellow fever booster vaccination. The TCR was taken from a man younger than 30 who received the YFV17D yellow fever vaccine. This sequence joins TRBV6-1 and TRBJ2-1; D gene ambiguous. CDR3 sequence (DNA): TGTGCCAGCGGGCTTTACAATGAGCAGTTCTTC. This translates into CASGLYNEQFF.